This passage covers 15 T cell receptor beta chains from one sample sequenced in a study of blood T cell repertoires in COVID-19. The method was immunoSEQ multiplex PCR; TCRdb's version includes in-frame clones alone and lacks a portion of them. The table includes tens of thousands of clones, roughly 87% detected once. The sequencing sample was made of peripheral blood. Receptor source: a male donor with acute or convalescent COVID-19.

This chain joins TRBV29-1 and TRBJ1-1; D possibly corresponds to TRBD1 (6 bases). This CDR3 has 12 residues. Trimming cost V 7 bases and J 1 base, with 10 bases left between them. Germline-derived CDR1 and CDR2 are SQVTM and ANQGSEA. The CDR3 DNA sequence: TGCAGCGGCACGACAGGGAACACTGAAGCTTTCTTT. Translating gives CSGTTGNTEAFF.

The chain couples TRBV5-1 to TRBJ2-2, with 8 bases lining up with TRBD1. This CDR3 has 15 amino acids. V was pared by 4 bases and J by 8 bases, with 10 bases of the junction left unmatched. CDR1 and CDR2 from the germline V gene are SGHRS and YFSETQ. The CDR3 reads CASSTGDRSRGELFF. Written as DNA, the CDR3 is TGCGCCAGCAGCACAGGGGACAGGAGTAGAGGGGAGCTGTTTTTT.

This clone was seen just once. This chain links TRBV7-2 with TRBJ2-3; D may be TRBD2 (6 bases). Trimming took 6 bases from V and 8 from J, leaving 9 bases between them. CDR1 is SGHTA, CDR2 FQGNSA, per germline. The length of the CDR3 is 11 residues. The DNA of the CDR3 is TGTGCCAGCAGACTAGCTGTTACGCAGTATTTT. Its translation: CASRLAVTQYF.

The rearrangement links TRBV9 to TRBJ2-7, with D possibly being TRBD2 (5 bases). Germline assignment: CDR1 SGDLS and CDR2 YYNGEE. The CDR3 totals 15 residues. The V and J ends lost 0 bases and 0 bases respectively, with 10 bases between them. CDR3 bases: TGTGCCAGCAGCGTAGGACTATCCAGCTCCTACGAGCAGTACTTC. Encoded protein: CASSVGLSSSYEQYF.

The chain has TRBV2 and TRBJ1-5; 12 bases fit TRBD1. From germline, CDR1 is SNHLY and CDR2 FYNNEI. The CDR3 runs 15 residues. Germline trimming cut 8 bases from V and 6 bases from J; bases unmatched to any gene: 8. CDR3 sequence reads: CASGGDRGQSQPQHF. As DNA, the CDR3 is TGTGCCAGCGGGGGGGACAGGGGGCAATCTCAGCCCCAGCATTTT.

The chain links TRBV30 to TRBJ2-2; TRBD2 matches 10 bases. V shed 3 bases, J shed 2 bases, and the junction held 6 bases outside the gene matches. The germline CDR1 and CDR2 sequences are GTSNPN and SVGIG (reference sequence). CDR3 length equals 16 residues. The CDR3 loop is CAWRASSGGNTGELFF. CDR3 coding DNA: TGTGCCTGGAGGGCATCTAGCGGGGGAAACACCGGGGAGCTGTTTTTT.

The genes are TRBV11-2 and TRBJ2-5; D perhaps matches TRBD1 (6 bases). Germline V gene lookup returns CDR1 SGHAT and CDR2 FQNNGV. This CDR3 has 16 amino acids. V was cut by 1 base and J by 2 bases, with 14 bases left in between. The CDR3 nucleotides read TGTGCCAGCAGCTTAGGGGTCCCTAGGGGGCAAGAGACCCAGTACTTC. It codes for CASSLGVPRGQETQYF.

The rearrangement joins TRBV6-1 to TRBJ1-4; D uncertain. CDR3 length: 15 residues. Germline V gene sequence: CDR1 MNHNS, CDR2 SASEGT. Trimming removed 2 bases at V and 6 bases at J, with 13 bases between. The CDR3 bases are TGTGCCAGCAGTGAACAAGGCGGACTCGATGAAAAACTGTTTTTT. This translates into CASSEQGGLDEKLFF.

The chain couples TRBV9 to TRBJ1-1; no definite D call. Trimming pared 4 bases from V and 0 bases from J, leaving 13 bases between. The CDR3 totals 15 residues. The germline CDR1 and CDR2 sequences are SGDLS and YYNGEE. CDR3 sequence reads: CASSPDIFMNTEAFF. In DNA form, the CDR3 reads TGTGCCAGCAGCCCAGACATCTTCATGAACACTGAAGCTTTCTTT. The full variable domain, in which reference TRBV9 and TRBJ1-1 provide the parts outside the CDR3, is DSGVTQTPKHLITATGQRVTLRCSPRSGDLSVYWYQQSLDQGLQFLIQYYNGEERAKGNILERFSAQQFPDLHSELNLSSLELGDSALYFCASSPDIFMNTEAFFGQGTRLTVV.

This clone was seen only once. One end of the junction fails to match germline, which may point to a read error. The chain has TRBV7-7 and TRBJ1-2, with D maybe TRBD1 (6 bases). The CDR3 has 18 residues. In germline, CDR1 is SSHAT, CDR2 FNYEAQ (reference sequence). CDR3 residues: CASSLRGPLTGPFYGYTF. CDR3 bases: TGTGCTAGCAGCTTAAGGGGCCCCCTCACAGGGCCTTTTTATGGCTACACCTTC.

CDR3 amino acids: CASRSTGVNTEAFF. In DNA form, the CDR3 reads TGTGCCAGCAGATCGACAGGAGTAAACACTGAAGCTTTCTTT. The chain joins TRBV6-5 to TRBJ1-1; possible D gene TRBD1, 6 bases. V gave up 6 bases and J gave up 2 bases, with 13 bases separating them. Germline V gene data show CDR1 as MNHEY and CDR2 as SVGAGI. There are 14 residues in the CDR3.

This chain uses TRBV2 with TRBJ1-1; the match to TRBD1 covers 7 bases. The CDR3 loop spans 13 amino acids. Per germline, CDR1 SNHLY and CDR2 FYNNEI. The trim removed 7 bases at V and 4 bases at J, leaving 6 bases unmatched. CDR3 loop: CASNAGGVTEAFF. CDR3 sequence (DNA): TGTGCCAGCAACGCAGGGGGTGTCACTGAAGCTTTCTTT.

This clone was seen once. The V gene is TRBV24-1, the J gene TRBJ1-4; D is unclear. Deletions cut 5 bases from V and 8 bases from J, with 17 bases between. Germline values: CDR1 KGHDR, CDR2 SFDVKD. This CDR3 contains 15 residues. In nucleotides, the CDR3 is TGTGCCACCAGTGTCCCGAGCGGATCGGGAGAAAAACTGTTTTTT. Translated, it gives CATSVPSGSGEKLFF.

The chain employs TRBV19 and TRBJ2-2, with 8 bases fitting TRBD1. The length of the CDR3 is 15 residues. Trimming cost V 7 bases and J 0 bases; bases outside gene matches: 4. Germline lookup yields CDR1 LNHDA and CDR2 SQIVND (reference sequence). The CDR3 DNA is TGTGCCAGTAATGACAGGGGTCCGAACACCGGGGAGCTGTTTTTT. Translating it yields CASNDRGPNTGELFF.

This chain joins TRBV7-9 and TRBJ1-1, with TRBD1 matching 7 bases. The CDR3 is 13 residues long. Germline V gives CDR1 SEHNR, CDR2 FQNEAQ (reference sequence). With V trimmed by 4 bases and J by 4 bases, 3 bases remained unmatched. The CDR3, as DNA: TGTGCCAGCAGCTACGGACAGGCCACTGAAGCTTTCTTT. It yields the protein CASSYGQATEAFF.